This T cell receptor (beta chain) was found in a study of early T cells in non-severe SARS-CoV-2 infection. Study-level information: Bulk RNA isolated from unsorted whole blood underwent sequencing; chains were not paired.

A remark on this clonotype: Its antigen is unidentified.

Unique molecular identifier tags were affixed to discrete cDNA molecules. TCRdb passed the 5' RACE reads through MiXCR, listing each CDR3 protein once. The data show 45,000 to 70,000 distinct CDR3 sequences, with 11% seen just once and 10% held by the top ten. CDR1 and CDR2 (germline): GTSNPN, SVGIG (reference sequence). V lost 3 bases to trimming and J lost 10 bases, with 13 bases between them. This CDR3 has 13 amino acids. Points from the study as a whole: VDJdb matching favored anti-spike CD8 responses, missing private and CD4 specificities.

This receptor was identified in an adult who was a healthcare worker with PCR-confirmed SARS-CoV-2 infection or an uninfected control (not recorded which). The chain is built from TRBV30 and TRBJ1-6; unclear D gene. Sequenced sample: whole blood. The CDR3 DNA reads as TGTGCCTGGAGCGCCAACGTTCAATCACCCCTCCACTTT. Translated: CAWSANVQSPLHF.